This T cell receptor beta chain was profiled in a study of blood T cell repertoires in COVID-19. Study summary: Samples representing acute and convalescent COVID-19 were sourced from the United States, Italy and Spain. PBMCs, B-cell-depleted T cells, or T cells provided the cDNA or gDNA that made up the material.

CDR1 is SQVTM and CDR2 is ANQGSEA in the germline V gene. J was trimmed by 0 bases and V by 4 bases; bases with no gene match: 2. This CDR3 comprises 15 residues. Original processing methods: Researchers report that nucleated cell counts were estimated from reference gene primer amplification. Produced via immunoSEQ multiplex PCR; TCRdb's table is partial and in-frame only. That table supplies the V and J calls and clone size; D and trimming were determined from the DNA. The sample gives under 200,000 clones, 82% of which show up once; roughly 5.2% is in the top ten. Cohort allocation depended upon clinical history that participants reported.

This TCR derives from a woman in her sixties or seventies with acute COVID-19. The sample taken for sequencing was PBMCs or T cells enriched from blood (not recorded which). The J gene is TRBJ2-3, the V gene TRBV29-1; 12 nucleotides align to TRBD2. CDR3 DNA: TGCAGCGTTGTTACTAGCGGGGGGAGCACAGATACGCAGTATTTT. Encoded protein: CSVVTSGGSTDTQYF.